This TCR beta chain originates from a study of CD8+ T cells in alopecia areata. Study summary: Oral tofacitinib, 5 to 10 mg twice daily, was given in an open-label trial. Study outcomes and limitations: The link between baseline CD8+ expansion and response remains uncertain with one nonresponder. Lesional scalp exceeded normal scalp in clonality, especially in alopecia totalis/universalis.

RNA, once extracted, was reverse transcribed into cDNA for use as the sequencing template. Libraries were prepared by immunoSEQ multiplex PCR; TCRdb keeps only in-frame clonotypes and omits some of them. The sample includes over 200,000 clones, about 64% of them seen just once. Treatment described: oral pan-JAK inhibitor, 5-10 mg twice daily. This clone was recorded a few times. The antigen remains unidentified. The source of this sequence is a human donor with alopecia areata. The starting material was CD4+ T cells sorted from blood, obtained at week 4, from a patient treated with tofacitinib.

CDR3 in amino acids: CAIRMTGTLNTGELFF. CDR3 nucleotide sequence: TGTGCCATCAGAATGACCGGGACTTTGAACACCGGGGAGCTGTTTTTT. V is TRBV10-3 and J is TRBJ2-2; maybe TRBD2 (6 bases). V was pared by 6 bases and J by 1 base, with 15 bases between. Germline-derived CDR1 and CDR2 are ENHRY and SYGVKD. The CDR3 runs to 16 residues.